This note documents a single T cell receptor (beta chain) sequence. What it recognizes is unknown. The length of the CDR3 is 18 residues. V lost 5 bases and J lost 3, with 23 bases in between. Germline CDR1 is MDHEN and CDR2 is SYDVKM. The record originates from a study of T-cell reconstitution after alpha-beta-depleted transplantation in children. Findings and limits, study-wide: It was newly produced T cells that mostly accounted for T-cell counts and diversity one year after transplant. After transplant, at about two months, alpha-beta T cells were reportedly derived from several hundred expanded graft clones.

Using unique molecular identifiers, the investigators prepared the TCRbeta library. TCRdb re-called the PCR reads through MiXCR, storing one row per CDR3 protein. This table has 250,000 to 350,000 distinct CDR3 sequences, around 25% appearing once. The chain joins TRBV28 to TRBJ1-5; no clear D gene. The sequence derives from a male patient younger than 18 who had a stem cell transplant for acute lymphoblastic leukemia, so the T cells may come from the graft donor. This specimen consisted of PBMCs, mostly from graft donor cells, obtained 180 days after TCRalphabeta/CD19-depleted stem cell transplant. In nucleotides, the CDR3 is TGTGCCAGCAGTAAATTACTCTTCAGAAAAGGCCTCAATCAGCCCCAGCATTTT. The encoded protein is CASSKLLFRKGLNQPQHF.